The 21 T cell receptor beta chains listed next were all sequenced from one sample in a study of early T cells in non-severe SARS-CoV-2 infection. MiXCR, applied by TCRdb to the 5' RACE reads, yields one record per CDR3 protein. The sample contains roughly 30,000 distinct CDR3 sequences, roughly 7.2% of which appear only once. The sequenced sample consisted of whole blood. These receptors came from an adult who was a healthcare worker with PCR-confirmed SARS-CoV-2 infection or an uninfected control (not recorded which).

This clonotype was counted ten times or more. CDR3 sequence reads: CASSERGYSNQPQHF. In DNA, the CDR3 is TGTGCCAGCAGTGAAAGAGGTTATAGCAATCAGCCCCAGCATTTT. The rearrangement joins TRBV6-1 to TRBJ1-5; D not resolved. The CDR3 totals 15 residues. Trimming left V 2 bases short and J 0 bases short, with 8 bases between. The germline V gene has CDR1 MNHNS and CDR2 SASEGT.

This clonotype was counted ten times or more. The chain links TRBV28 to TRBJ2-4, with no clear D. The germline CDR1 and CDR2 sequences are MDHEN and SYDVKM. CDR3 length equals 17 residues. The germline V and J ends were trimmed by 2 bases and 1 base, with 15 bases remaining between them. The CDR3 DNA reads TGTGCCAGCAGTTTAAAGGGTCTGGGGATGGCCAAAAACATTCAGTACTTC. This encodes CASSLKGLGMAKNIQYF.

By proportion, this clonotype is medium-sized. The chain uses TRBV7-2 and TRBJ2-5; unclear D gene. There are 12 residues in the CDR3. Germline V gene lookup returns CDR1 SGHTA and CDR2 FQGNSA. Trimming cost V 6 bases and J 0 bases, with 5 bases left between them. The CDR3 sequence is CASRTYQETQYF. The CDR3 DNA sequence: TGTGCCAGCAGGACATACCAAGAGACCCAGTACTTC.

In this sample, this clonotype is medium-sized. The V call is TRBV7-9, the J call TRBJ2-1; possibly TRBD2 for D (5 bases). The CDR3 has 17 amino acids. The V and J ends lost 0 bases and 0 bases respectively, with 12 bases between them. Germline loops: CDR1 SEHNR, CDR2 FQNEAQ (reference sequence). The CDR3 DNA is TGTGCCAGCAGCTTAGCGGGAGAGACAAACTCCTACAATGAGCAGTTCTTC. This translates into CASSLAGETNSYNEQFF.

This chain links TRBV28 with TRBJ1-2; TRBD1 might be the D (5 bases). This CDR3 region has 15 residues. The V gene's germline CDR1 is MDHEN and CDR2 SYDVKM. V shed 3 bases and J shed 4 bases, with 15 bases lying between them. The CDR3 DNA sequence: TGTGCCAGCAGTTTTCTCAACAGGAGCCCCTATGGCTACACCTTC. Residues: CASSFLNRSPYGYTF.

This chain connects TRBV18 to TRBJ2-2; a weak D match, TRBD2 (6 bases). Deletions cut 4 bases from V and 5 bases from J, with 23 bases between. The CDR3 is 18 residues long. Germline V CDR1 and CDR2: KGHSH, LQKENI. The chain's CDR3 is CASSLSSGTLIHTGELFF. The CDR3 nucleotides are TGTGCCAGCTCACTTAGTTCCGGGACTCTGATACATACCGGGGAGCTGTTTTTT.

This clonotype came up many times. The chain couples TRBV29-1 to TRBJ1-2; D possibly corresponds to TRBD1 (5 bases). Germline V CDR1 and CDR2: SQVTM, ANQGSEA. The CDR3 is 13 residues long. V lost 4 bases and J 5 bases, leaving 14 bases between the germline ends. CDR3 amino acids: CSVGGVGEYGYTF. The CDR3 DNA is TGCAGCGTTGGTGGAGTAGGGGAGTATGGCTACACCTTC.

Only a few counts were recorded for this clonotype. CDR3 in amino acids: CASSSSTSGRGQYF. CDR3 coding DNA: TGTGCCAGCAGTTCGTCGACTAGCGGGAGGGGGCAGTACTTC. This chain connects TRBV12-3 or TRBV12-4 to TRBJ2-7; 14 bases line up with TRBD2. V lost 4 bases, J lost 9 bases, and 5 bases stayed unmatched. This CDR3 spans 14 amino acids.

This clonotype occurred many times. The chain employs TRBV5-1 and TRBJ2-7, with a weak D call TRBD2 (6 bases). Trimming shortened V by 4 bases and J by 5 bases, and 13 bases separated the two germline ends. The length of the CDR3 is 13 residues. The germline V gene encodes CDR1 SGHRS and CDR2 YFSETQ. CDR3 residues: CASSPVVADEQYF. The DNA of the CDR3 is TGCGCCAGCAGCCCGGTGGTAGCGGACGAGCAGTACTTC.

This clonotype has at least ten counts. The genes are TRBV6-5 and TRBJ1-2; tentative D call: TRBD1 (5 bases). The CDR3 has 13 residues. Germline V gene lookup returns CDR1 MNHEY and CDR2 SVGAGI. V was clipped by 5 bases and J by 8 bases, with 15 bases between them. Here the CDR3 DNA reads TGTGCCAGCAGTCCGGACACCCAGGGCGGCTACACCTTC. This codes for CASSPDTQGGYTF.

This clonotype was seen repeatedly, ten times or more. The chain has TRBV7-8 and TRBJ1-4, with 11 bases fitting TRBD1. The trim removed 4 bases at V and 8 bases at J, leaving 9 bases unmatched. This CDR3 spans 16 amino acids. Germline V gene data show CDR1 as SGHVS and CDR2 as FQNEAQ. CDR3 sequence (DNA): TGTGCCAGCAGCTCCCGTCTGGGACAGGGGGGCGAAAAACTGTTTTTT. It yields the protein CASSSRLGQGGEKLFF.

Ten or more counts support this clonotype. The rearrangement joins TRBV6-2 or TRBV6-3 to TRBJ1-1; D remains ambiguous. Trimming took off 6 bases at V and 4 bases at J, with 15 bases between the two ends. Germline CDR1 reads MNHEY; CDR2 reads SVGEGT. The CDR3 extends over 14 amino acids. Written as DNA, the CDR3 is TGTGCCAGCAGCCCAGGCGGTCGCATCACTGAAGCTTTCTTT. Its protein product is CASSPGGRITEAFF.

The chain carries TRBV7-3 and TRBJ2-1, with 7 bases lining up with TRBD1. V trimming: 5 bases; J trimming: 7 bases; junction bases outside the gene matches: 11. The CDR3 consists of 15 residues. Germline V gene sequence: CDR1 SGHTA, CDR2 FQGTGA. The CDR3 sequence: CASSTRQGSGNEQFF. CDR3 sequence (DNA): TGTGCCAGCAGCACCAGACAGGGCTCTGGAAATGAGCAGTTCTTC.

In its sample, this clonotype was seen many times. The J gene is TRBJ1-5, the V gene TRBV10-3; D is uncertain. Germline CDR1 ENHRY, CDR2 SYGVKD. V lost 0 bases, J lost 7 bases, and 7 bases lay in between. This CDR3 has 13 amino acids. CDR3 DNA: TGTGCCATCAGTGAGTCGGGGAGGCAGCCCCAGCATTTT. It codes for CAISESGRQPQHF.

V usage is TRBV29-1 and J usage is TRBJ2-3, with 7 bases aligning to TRBD2. Germline V gene sequence: CDR1 SQVTM, CDR2 ANQGSEA. J was trimmed by 4 bases and V by 5 bases; bases with no gene match: 3. The CDR3 runs 12 residues. The DNA for the CDR3 is TGCAGCGTTCTGGCGGGAGCAGATACGCAGTATTTT. Its protein product is CSVLAGADTQYF.

This clonotype was detected many times. The V and J genes are TRBV20-1 and TRBJ2-7, with D unresolved. Trimming took 2 bases from V and 1 from J, leaving 9 bases between them. Germline CDR1 DFQATT, CDR2 SNEGSKA (reference sequence). This CDR3 region has 13 residues. The CDR3 nucleotides are TGCAGTGCTAGACCGGCAGTGTCCTACGAGCAGTACTTC. It specifies CSARPAVSYEQYF.

This clonotype showed up just a few times. V usage is TRBV2 and J usage is TRBJ2-6; D is uncertain. In germline, CDR1 is SNHLY, CDR2 FYNNEI. Deletions cut 7 bases from V and 0 bases from J, with 10 bases between. The CDR3 extends over 15 amino acids. CDR3 coding DNA: TGTGCCAGCACGACTGATCCCTCTGGGGCCAACGTCCTGACTTTC. It is translated as CASTTDPSGANVLTF. Together with reference TRBV2 and TRBJ2-6, the CDR3 gives the full variable domain: EPEVTQTPSHQVTQMGQEVILRCVPISNHLYFYWYRQILGQKVEFLVSFYNNEISEKSEIFDDQFSVERPDGSNFTLKIRSTKLEDSAMYFCASTTDPSGANVLTFGAGSRLTVL.

The sample holds a few counts of this clonotype. The chain carries TRBV28 and TRBJ2-2; the D is unclear. Germline loops: CDR1 MDHEN, CDR2 SYDVKM. This CDR3 region has 14 residues. The V end was cut by 0 bases, the J end by 0 bases, with 2 bases between. The CDR3 DNA is TGTGCCAGCAGTTTATGGTCGAACACCGGGGAGCTGTTTTTT. It specifies CASSLWSNTGELFF.

The rearrangement links TRBV11-2 to TRBJ2-7; 8 bases are a match to TRBD2. The CDR3 is 15 amino acids. From germline, CDR1 is SGHAT and CDR2 FQNNGV. Trimming removed 5 bases from V and 1 base from J; junction bases left unmatched: 7. CDR3 DNA sequence: TGTGCCAGCAGCCCGGTAGCGGGGCTATCCTACGAGCAGTACTTC. Its protein is CASSPVAGLSYEQYF.

Many counts were recorded for this clonotype. This CDR3 reads CAISDSDRGYQPQHF. In DNA, the CDR3 is TGTGCCATCAGTGATTCGGACAGGGGGTATCAGCCCCAGCATTTT. The genes are TRBV10-3 and TRBJ1-5; 10 nucleotides align to TRBD1. The trim removed 3 bases at V and 5 bases at J, leaving 4 bases unmatched. In germline, CDR1 is ENHRY, CDR2 SYGVKD. CDR3 size: 15 residues.

This clonotype was counted at least ten times. The CDR3 DNA follows: TGTGCAAGTCGTTGGACGGGGTCTGGAAACACCATATATTTT. Its translation: CASRWTGSGNTIYF. The chain combines TRBV12-2 with TRBJ1-3. TRBV12-2 is annotated as a pseudogene. The CDR3 has 14 amino acids.